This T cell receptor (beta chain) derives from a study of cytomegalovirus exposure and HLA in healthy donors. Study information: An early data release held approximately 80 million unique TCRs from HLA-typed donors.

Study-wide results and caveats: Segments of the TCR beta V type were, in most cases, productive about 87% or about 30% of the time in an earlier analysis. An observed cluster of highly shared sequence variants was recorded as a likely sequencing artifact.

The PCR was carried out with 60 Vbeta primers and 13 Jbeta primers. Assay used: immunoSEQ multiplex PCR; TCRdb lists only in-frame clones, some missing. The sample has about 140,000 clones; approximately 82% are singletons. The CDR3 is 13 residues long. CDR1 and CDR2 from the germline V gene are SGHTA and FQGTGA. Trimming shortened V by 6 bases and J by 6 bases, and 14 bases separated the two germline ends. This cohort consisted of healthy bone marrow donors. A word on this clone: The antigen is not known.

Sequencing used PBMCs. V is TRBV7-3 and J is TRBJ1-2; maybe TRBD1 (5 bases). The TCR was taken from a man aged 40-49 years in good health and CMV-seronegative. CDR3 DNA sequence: TGTGCCAGCAGGGGTCCCGGCAGGGATGGCTACACCTTC. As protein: CASRGPGRDGYTF.